Listed below are T cell receptor beta chains from one sample, sequenced in a study of T cell responses to AZD1222 COVID-19 vaccine. Data came from immunoSEQ multiplex PCR; TCRdb stores just in-frame clones and leaves some out. The table lists approximately 89,000 clones, roughly nine tenths of them singletons. This specimen consisted of peripheral blood, obtained 28 days after the second AZD1222 dose. The receptors were gathered from an adult who received the AZD1222 COVID-19 vaccine. CDR3s leave out the opening cysteine and the closing phenylalanine or tryptophan.

v_call	j_call	cdr3_aa
TRBV19	TRBJ2-3	ASSIGGGGARGDTQY
TRBV19	TRBJ1-5	ASSQTGGNQPQH
TRBV5-1	TRBJ1-5	ASSPGRENQPQH
TRBV19	TRBJ1-2	ASSLRGSREGYT
TRBV18	TRBJ1-3	ASSPPGGISGNTIY
TRBV29-1	TRBJ1-1	SVDRGDAEAF
TRBV9	TRBJ2-1	ASSPLGNNNEQF
TRBV19	TRBJ1-5	ASSTGAANQPQH
TRBV29-1	TRBJ1-1	SVDRGQGTEAF
TRBV6-1	TRBJ2-2	ASSEILGSGPGELF
TRBV28	TRBJ2-2	ASSEWTGGFGELF
TRBV30	TRBJ1-2	AWSGPPTNYGYT
TRBV11-2	TRBJ2-3	ASSSRGTSGGTLDTQY
TRBV6-5	TRBJ1-2	ASSYSRGNYGYT
TRBV10-2	TRBJ1-2	ASRDTGGLNYGYT
TRBV11-2	TRBJ2-5	ASSLDKGSGETQY
TRBV7-9	TRBJ2-6	ASSAGVSGANVLT
TRBV14	TRBJ1-5	ASSQGYRGLPMSNQPQH
TRBV2	TRBJ2-2	ASSGAGRNTGELF
TRBV9	TRBJ1-4	ASSPGQGLTNEKLF
TRBV9	TRBJ2-2	ASGRRTSDLHRGAV
TRBV9	TRBJ1-4	ASSVGGGITNEKLF
TRBV3-1/TRBV3-2	TRBJ2-3	ASSLVTRGSTDTQY
TRBV5-1	TRBJ1-4	ASSPTALTNEKLF
TRBV25-1	TRBJ1-6	ASRWHKNSPLH
TRBV3-1/TRBV3-2	TRBJ1-1	ASSQDPRWFGYTEAF
TRBV5-1	TRBJ1-6	ASSLWGEPYNSPLH
TRBV19	TRBJ1-1	ASTDTLWGMNTEAF
TRBV11-2	TRBJ2-3	ASSYRSTQY
TRBV10-3	TRBJ1-5	ATGRGKSGTGTNQPQH
TRBV18	TRBJ1-2	ASSPPSRINYGYT
TRBV27	TRBJ2-4	ASSSTGTALAKNIQY